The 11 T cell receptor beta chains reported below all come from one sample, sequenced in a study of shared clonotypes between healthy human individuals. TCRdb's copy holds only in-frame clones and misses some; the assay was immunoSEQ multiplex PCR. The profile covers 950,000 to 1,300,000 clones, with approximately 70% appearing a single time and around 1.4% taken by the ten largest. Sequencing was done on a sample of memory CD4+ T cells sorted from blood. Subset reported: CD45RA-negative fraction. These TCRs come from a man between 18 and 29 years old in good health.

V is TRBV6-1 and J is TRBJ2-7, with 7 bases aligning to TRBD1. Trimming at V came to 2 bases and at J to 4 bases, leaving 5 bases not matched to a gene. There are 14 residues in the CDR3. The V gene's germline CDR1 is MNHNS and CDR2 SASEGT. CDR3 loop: CASSELQGFYEQYF. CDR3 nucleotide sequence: TGTGCCAGCAGTGAACTACAGGGGTTTTACGAGCAGTACTTC.

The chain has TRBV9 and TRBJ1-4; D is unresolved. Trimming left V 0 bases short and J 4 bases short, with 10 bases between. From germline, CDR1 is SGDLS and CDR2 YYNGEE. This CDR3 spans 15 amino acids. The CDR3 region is CASSVGAGINEKLFF. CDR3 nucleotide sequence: TGTGCCAGCAGCGTAGGAGCAGGTATTAATGAAAAACTGTTTTTT.

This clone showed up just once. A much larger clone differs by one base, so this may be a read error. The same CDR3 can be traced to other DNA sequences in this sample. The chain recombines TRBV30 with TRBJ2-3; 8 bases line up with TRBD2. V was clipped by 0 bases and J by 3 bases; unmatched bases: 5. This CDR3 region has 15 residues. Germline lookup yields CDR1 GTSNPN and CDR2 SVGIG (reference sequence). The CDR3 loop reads CAWSVQSGGTDTQYF. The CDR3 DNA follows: TGTGCCTGGAGTGTACAAAGCGGGGGAACAGATACGCAGTATTTT.

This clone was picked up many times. The CDR3 DNA is TGTGCCAGCAGCTCTAGACAATTGAACACTGAAGCTTTCTTT. Protein: CASSSRQLNTEAFF. The genes are TRBV7-3 and TRBJ1-1; unclear D gene. Germline CDR1 is SGHTA and CDR2 is FQGTGA. CDR3 length: 14 residues. V gave up 4 bases and J gave up 0 bases, with 9 bases separating them. Based on the CDR3 plus reference TRBV7-3 and TRBJ1-1, the full variable domain is GAGVSQTPSNKVTEKGKYVELRCDPISGHTALYWYRQSLGQGPEFLIYFQGTGAADDSGLPNDRFFAVRPEGSVSTLKIQRTERGDSAVYLCASSSRQLNTEAFFGQGTRLTVV.

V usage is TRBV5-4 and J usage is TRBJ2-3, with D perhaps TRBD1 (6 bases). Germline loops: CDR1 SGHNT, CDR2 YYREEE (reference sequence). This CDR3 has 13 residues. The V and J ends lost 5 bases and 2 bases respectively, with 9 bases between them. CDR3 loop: CASSRTVTDTQYF. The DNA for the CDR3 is TGTGCCAGCAGTCGGACAGTCACAGATACGCAGTATTTT.

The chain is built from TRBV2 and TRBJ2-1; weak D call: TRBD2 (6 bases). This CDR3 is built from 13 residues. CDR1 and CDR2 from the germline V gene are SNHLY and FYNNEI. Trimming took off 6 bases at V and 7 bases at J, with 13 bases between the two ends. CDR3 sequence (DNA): TGTGCCAGCAGGTTAGCGGAGAAGAATGAGCAGTTCTTC. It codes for CASRLAEKNEQFF. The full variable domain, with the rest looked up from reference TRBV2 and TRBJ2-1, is EPEVTQTPSHQVTQMGQEVILRCVPISNHLYFYWYRQILGQKVEFLVSFYNNEISEKSEIFDDQFSVERPDGSNFTLKIRSTKLEDSAMYFCASRLAEKNEQFFGPGTRLTVL.

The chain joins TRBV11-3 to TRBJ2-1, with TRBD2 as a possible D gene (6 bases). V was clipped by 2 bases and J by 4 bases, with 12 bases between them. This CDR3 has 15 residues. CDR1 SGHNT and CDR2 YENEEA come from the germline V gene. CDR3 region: CASSLRSGDYNEQFF. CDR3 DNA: TGTGCCAGCAGCTTAAGGTCGGGGGATTACAATGAGCAGTTCTTC.

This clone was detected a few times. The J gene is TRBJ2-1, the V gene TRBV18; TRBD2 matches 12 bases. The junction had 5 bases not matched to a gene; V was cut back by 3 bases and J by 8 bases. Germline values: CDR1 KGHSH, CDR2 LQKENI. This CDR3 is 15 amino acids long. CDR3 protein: CASSPSSGGAHEQFF. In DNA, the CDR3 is TGTGCCAGCTCACCCTCTAGCGGGGGGGCACATGAGCAGTTCTTC. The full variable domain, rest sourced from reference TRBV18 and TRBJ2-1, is NAGVMQNPRHLVRRRGQEARLRCSPMKGHSHVYWYRQLPEEGLKFMVYLQKENIIDESGMPKERFSAEFPKEGPSILRIQQVVRGDSAAYFCASSPSSGGAHEQFFGPGTRLTVL.

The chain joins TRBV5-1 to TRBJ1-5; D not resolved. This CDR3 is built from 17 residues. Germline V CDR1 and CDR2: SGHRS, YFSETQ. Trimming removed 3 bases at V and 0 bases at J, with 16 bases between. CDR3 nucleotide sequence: TGCGCCAGCAGCTGTCTGGTGGGAGTAGATAGCAATCAGCCCCAGCATTTT. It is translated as CASSCLVGVDSNQPQHF.

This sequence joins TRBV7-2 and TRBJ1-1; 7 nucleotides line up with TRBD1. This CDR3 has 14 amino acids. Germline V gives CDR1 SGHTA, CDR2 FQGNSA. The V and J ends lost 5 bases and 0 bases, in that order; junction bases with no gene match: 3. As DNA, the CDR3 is TGTGCCAGCAGCCCGGGACAGATGAACACTGAAGCTTTCTTT. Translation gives CASSPGQMNTEAFF.

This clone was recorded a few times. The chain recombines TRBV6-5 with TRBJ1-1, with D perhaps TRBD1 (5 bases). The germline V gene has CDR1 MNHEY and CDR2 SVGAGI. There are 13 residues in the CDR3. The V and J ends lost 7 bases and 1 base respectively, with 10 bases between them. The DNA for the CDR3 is TGTGCCAGCAAGGGGTACGGGAACACTGAAGCTTTCTTT. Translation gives CASKGYGNTEAFF.